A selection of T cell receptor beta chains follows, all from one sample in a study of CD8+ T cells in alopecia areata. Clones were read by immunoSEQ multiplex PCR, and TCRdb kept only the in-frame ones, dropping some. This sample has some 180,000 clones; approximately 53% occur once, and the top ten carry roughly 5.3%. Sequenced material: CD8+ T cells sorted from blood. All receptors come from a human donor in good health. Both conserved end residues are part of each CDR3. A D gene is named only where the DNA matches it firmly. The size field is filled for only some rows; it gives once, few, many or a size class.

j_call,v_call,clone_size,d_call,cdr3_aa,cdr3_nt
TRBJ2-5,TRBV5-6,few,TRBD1,CASSPPSRGHRKTQYF,TGTGCCAGCAGCCCTCCAAGTAGGGGGCATCGGAAGACCCAGTACTTC
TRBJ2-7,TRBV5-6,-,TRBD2,CASSSGVWASGAYEQYF,TGTGCCAGCAGCTCTGGGGTATGGGCTAGCGGGGCCTACGAGCAGTACTTC
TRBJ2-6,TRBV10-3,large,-,CAISESNSGANVLTF,TGTGCCATCAGTGAGTCCAACTCTGGGGCCAACGTCCTGACTTTC
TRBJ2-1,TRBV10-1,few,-,CASSVGAYNEQFF,TGCGCCAGCAGTGTAGGGGCCTACAATGAGCAGTTCTTC
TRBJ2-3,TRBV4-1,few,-,CASSQPLGSTDTQYF,TGCGCCAGCAGCCAACCTTTGGGGAGCACAGATACGCAGTATTTT
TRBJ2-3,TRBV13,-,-,CASSLGGRSTDTQYF,TGTGCCAGCAGCTTGGGCGGGCGTAGCACAGATACGCAGTATTTT
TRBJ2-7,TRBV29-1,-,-,CSVEDPQGSYEQYF,TGCAGCGTTGAAGATCCCCAAGGGTCCTACGAGCAGTACTTC
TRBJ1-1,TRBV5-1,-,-,CASSLTGLTEAFF,TGCGCCAGCAGCTTGACAGGGTTGACTGAAGCTTTCTTT
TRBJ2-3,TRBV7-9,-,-,CASSSGSSGTDTQYF,TGTGCCAGCAGCTCGGGGTCTTCTGGCACAGATACGCAGTATTTT
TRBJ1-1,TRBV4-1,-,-,CASSQGVAMNTEAFF,TGCGCCAGCAGCCAAGGGGTAGCCATGAACACTGAAGCTTTCTTT
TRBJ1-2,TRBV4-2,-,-,CASSNRDTNPYYGYTF,TGTGCCAGCAGCAACCGGGACACGAATCCATACTATGGCTACACCTTC
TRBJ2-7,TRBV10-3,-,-,CAISETTRGGVHSYEQYF,TGTGCCATCAGTGAGACCACCCGAGGCGGGGTCCACTCCTACGAGCAGTACTTC
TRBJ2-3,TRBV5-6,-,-,CASSLASTRSDTQYF,TGTGCCAGCAGCTTGGCGTCTACGAGGTCGGATACGCAGTATTTT
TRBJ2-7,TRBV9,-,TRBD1,CASSVSGTGINEQYF,TGTGCCAGCAGCGTATCCGGGACAGGGATCAACGAGCAGTACTTC
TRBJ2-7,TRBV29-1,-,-,CSVETGTEPYEQYF,TGCAGCGTTGAAACCGGGACTGAGCCCTACGAGCAGTACTTC
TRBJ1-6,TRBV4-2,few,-,CASSQGDGGSASPLHF,TGTGCCAGCAGCCAAGGGGACGGAGGGTCAGCTTCACCCCTCCACTTT
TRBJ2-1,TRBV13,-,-,CASGAGAEQFF,TGTGCCAGCGGCGCAGGGGCTGAGCAGTTCTTC
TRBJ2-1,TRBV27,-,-,CASSSYAPNEQFF,TGTGCCAGCAGTTCCTACGCTCCCAATGAGCAGTTCTTC
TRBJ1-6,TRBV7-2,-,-,CASKGEGRGSPLHF,TGTGCCAGCAAAGGGGAGGGACGTGGTTCACCCCTCCACTTT
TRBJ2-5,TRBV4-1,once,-,CASSQTPKQETQYF,TGCGCCAGCAGCCAAACTCCGAAACAAGAGACCCAGTACTTC
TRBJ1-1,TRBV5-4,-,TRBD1,CASSQGQGPEAFF,TGTGCCAGCAGCCAGGGACAGGGTCCTGAAGCTTTCTTT
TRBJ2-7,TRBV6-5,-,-,CASSTARGYEQYF,TGTGCCAGCAGCACCGCAAGGGGTTACGAGCAGTACTTC
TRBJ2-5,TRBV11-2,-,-,CASSLGQETQYF,TGTGCCAGCAGCTTAGGTCAAGAGACCCAGTACTTC
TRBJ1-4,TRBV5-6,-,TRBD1,CASSLGTGDEKLFF,TGTGCCAGCAGCTTGGGGACAGGGGATGAAAAACTGTTTTTT
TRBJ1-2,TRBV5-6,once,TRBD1,CASSFGTASYGYTF,TGTGCCAGCAGCTTCGGGACAGCTTCCTATGGCTACACCTTC
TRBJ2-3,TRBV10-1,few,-,CASSEGGSSTDTQYF,TGCGCCAGCAGTGAAGGGGGGTCGAGCACAGATACGCAGTATTTT
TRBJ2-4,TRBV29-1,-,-,CSVWTPGQNIQYF,TGCAGCGTTTGGACCCCGGGCCAAAACATTCAGTACTTC
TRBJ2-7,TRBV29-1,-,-,CSVEEGDTYEQYF,TGCAGCGTTGAAGAGGGGGACACCTACGAGCAGTACTTC
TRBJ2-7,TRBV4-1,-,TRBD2,CASSQGAGAYEQYF,TGCGCCAGCAGCCAAGGAGCGGGGGCTTACGAGCAGTACTTC
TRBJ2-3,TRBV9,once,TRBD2,CASSGGGANTDTQYF,TGTGCCAGCAGCGGCGGGGGAGCAAACACAGATACGCAGTATTTT
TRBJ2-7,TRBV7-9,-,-,CASSLAGREVYEQYF,TGTGCCAGCAGCTTGGCAGGGCGAGAGGTGTACGAGCAGTACTTC
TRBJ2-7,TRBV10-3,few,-,CAISDSETTYEQYF,TGTGCCATCAGTGATTCCGAGACGACCTACGAGCAGTACTTC
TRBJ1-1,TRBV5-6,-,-,CASSYSDTEAFF,TGTGCCAGCAGCTACTCCGACACTGAAGCTTTCTTT
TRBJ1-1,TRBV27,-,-,CASRTGTVNTEAFF,TGTGCCAGCAGGACCGGGACGGTGAACACTGAAGCTTTCTTT
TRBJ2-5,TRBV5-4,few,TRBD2,CASSPVAGVLSQETQYF,TGTGCCAGCAGCCCAGTAGCGGGGGTCCTCTCTCAAGAGACCCAGTACTTC
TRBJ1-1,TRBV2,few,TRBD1,CASSEKSGTGRTEAFF,TGTGCCAGCAGTGAGAAGTCCGGGACAGGGAGGACTGAAGCTTTCTTT
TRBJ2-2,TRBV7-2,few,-,CASSLVGGPGELFF,TGTGCCAGCAGCTTAGTCGGGGGGCCCGGGGAGCTGTTTTTT
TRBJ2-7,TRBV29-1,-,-,CSVELAGTYSYEQYF,TGCAGCGTTGAGTTAGCCGGGACGTACTCCTACGAGCAGTACTTC
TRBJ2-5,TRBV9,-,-,CASSVLDGAEETQYF,TGTGCCAGCAGCGTACTGGACGGGGCCGAAGAGACCCAGTACTTC
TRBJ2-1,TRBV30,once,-,CAWRRYVNEQFF,TGTGCCTGGAGGCGATATGTCAATGAGCAGTTCTTC
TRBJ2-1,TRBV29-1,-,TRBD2,CSVGAVAGADEQFF,TGCAGCGTTGGGGCGGTAGCGGGGGCGGATGAGCAGTTCTTC
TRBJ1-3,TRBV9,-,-,CASAGRTDPGNTIYF,TGTGCCAGCGCAGGCCGGACAGATCCTGGAAACACCATATATTTT
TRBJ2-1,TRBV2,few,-,CASSEAGSNEQFF,TGTGCCAGCAGTGAGGCAGGGAGTAATGAGCAGTTCTTC
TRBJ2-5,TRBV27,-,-,CASRGISAETQYF,TGTGCCAGCAGAGGGATTAGCGCAGAGACCCAGTACTTC
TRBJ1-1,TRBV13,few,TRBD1,CASSTPGQGYTEAFF,TGTGCCAGCAGCACCCCGGGACAGGGCTACACTGAAGCTTTCTTT
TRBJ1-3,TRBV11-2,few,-,CASSQKEQSNTIYF,TGTGCCAGCAGCCAGAAAGAACAGTCAAACACCATATATTTT